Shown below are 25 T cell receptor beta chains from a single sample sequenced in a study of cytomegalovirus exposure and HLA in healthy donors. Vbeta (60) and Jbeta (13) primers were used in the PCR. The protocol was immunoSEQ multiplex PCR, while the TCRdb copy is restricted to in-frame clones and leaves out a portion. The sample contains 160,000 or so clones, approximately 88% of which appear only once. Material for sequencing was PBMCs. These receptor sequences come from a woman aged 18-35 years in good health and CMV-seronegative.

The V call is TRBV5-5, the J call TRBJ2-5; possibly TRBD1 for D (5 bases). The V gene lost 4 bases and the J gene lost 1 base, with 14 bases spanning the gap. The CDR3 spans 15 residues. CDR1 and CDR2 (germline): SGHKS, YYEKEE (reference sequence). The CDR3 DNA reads TGTGCCAGCAGCCCGACAGCGATAGGCCAAGAGACCCAGTACTTC. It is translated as CASSPTAIGQETQYF.

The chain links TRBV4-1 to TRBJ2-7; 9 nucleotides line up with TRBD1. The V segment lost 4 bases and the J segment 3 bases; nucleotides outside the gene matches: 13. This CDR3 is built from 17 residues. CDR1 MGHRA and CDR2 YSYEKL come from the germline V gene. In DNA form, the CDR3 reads TGCGCCAGCAGCCTCCGTTCGGCGGGGACAGGGATCTACGAGCAGTACTTC. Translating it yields CASSLRSAGTGIYEQYF.

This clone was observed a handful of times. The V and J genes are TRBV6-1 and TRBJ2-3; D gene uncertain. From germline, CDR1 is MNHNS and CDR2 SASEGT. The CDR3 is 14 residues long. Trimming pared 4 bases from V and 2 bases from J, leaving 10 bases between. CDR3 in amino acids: CASSGVLITDTQYF. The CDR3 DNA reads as TGTGCCAGCAGTGGCGTTCTAATCACAGATACGCAGTATTTT.

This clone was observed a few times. Written as DNA, the CDR3 is TGCGCCAGCAGCCAAGATTTGCAGGGTACGCCCCAGCATTTT. This sequence encodes CASSQDLQGTPQHF. The chain recombines TRBV4-1 with TRBJ1-5; TRBD1 is a possible D gene (5 bases). The germline CDR1 and CDR2 sequences are MGHRA and YSYEKL. V was pared by 0 bases and J by 9 bases, with 12 bases between. This CDR3 region has 14 residues.

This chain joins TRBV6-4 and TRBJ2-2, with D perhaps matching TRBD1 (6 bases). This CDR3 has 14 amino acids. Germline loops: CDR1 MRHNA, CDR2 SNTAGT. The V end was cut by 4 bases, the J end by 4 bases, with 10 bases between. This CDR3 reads CASSAQGFTGELFF. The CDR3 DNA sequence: TGTGCCAGCAGTGCGCAGGGGTTCACCGGGGAGCTGTTTTTT.

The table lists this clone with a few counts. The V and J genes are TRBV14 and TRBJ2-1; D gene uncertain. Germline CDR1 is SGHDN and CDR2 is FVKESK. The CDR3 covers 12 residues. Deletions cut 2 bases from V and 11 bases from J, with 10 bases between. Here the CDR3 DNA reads TGTGCCAGCAGCCAATCGTACAGCAAGCAGTTCTTC. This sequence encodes CASSQSYSKQFF.

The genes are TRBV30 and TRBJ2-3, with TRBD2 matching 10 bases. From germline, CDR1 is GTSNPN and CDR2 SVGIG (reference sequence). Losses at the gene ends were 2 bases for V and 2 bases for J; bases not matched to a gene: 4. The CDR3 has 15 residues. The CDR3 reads CAWSISGGATDTQYF. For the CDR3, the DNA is TGTGCCTGGAGTATAAGCGGGGGGGCCACAGATACGCAGTATTTT.

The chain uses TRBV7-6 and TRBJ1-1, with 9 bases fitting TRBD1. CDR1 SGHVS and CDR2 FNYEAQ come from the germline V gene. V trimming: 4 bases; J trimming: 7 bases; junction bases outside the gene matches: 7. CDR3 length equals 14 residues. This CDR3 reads CASSSQGAQSEAFF. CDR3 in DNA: TGTGCCAGCAGCTCACAGGGGGCGCAGAGTGAAGCTTTCTTT. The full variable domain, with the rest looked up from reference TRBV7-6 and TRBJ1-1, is GAGVSQSPRYKVTKRGQDVALRCDPISGHVSLYWYRQALGQGPEFLTYFNYEAQQDKSGLPNDRFSAERPEGSISTLTIQRTEQRDSAMYRCASSSQGAQSEAFFGQGTRLTVV.

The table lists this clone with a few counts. CDR3 coding DNA: TGTGCCAGCAGCACAGGGGTCTATGGCTACACCTTC. Its protein product is CASSTGVYGYTF. The J gene is TRBJ1-2, the V gene TRBV13; TRBD1 agrees at 7 bases. This CDR3 has 12 amino acids. CDR1 PRHDT and CDR2 FYEKMQ come from the germline V gene (reference sequence). V lost 5 bases and J lost 4; bases outside the gene matches: 1.

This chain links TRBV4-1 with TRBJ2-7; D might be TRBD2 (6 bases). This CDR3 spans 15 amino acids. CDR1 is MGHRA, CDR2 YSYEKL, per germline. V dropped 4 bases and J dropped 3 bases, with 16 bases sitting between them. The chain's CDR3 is CASSRPLRGNYEQYF. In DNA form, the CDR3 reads TGCGCCAGCAGCCGCCCCCTACGGGGGAACTACGAGCAGTACTTC.

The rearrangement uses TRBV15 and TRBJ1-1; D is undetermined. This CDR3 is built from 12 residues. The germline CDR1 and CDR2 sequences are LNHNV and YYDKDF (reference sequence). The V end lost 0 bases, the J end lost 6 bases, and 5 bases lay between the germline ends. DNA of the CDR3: TGTGCCACCAGCAGAGATTGGCCTGAAGCTTTCTTT. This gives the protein CATSRDWPEAFF.

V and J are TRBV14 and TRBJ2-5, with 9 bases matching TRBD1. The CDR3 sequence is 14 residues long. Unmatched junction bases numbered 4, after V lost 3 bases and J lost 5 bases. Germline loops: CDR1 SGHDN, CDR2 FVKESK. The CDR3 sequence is CASSQIQGAETQYF. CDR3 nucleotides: TGTGCCAGCAGCCAGATACAGGGGGCCGAGACCCAGTACTTC.

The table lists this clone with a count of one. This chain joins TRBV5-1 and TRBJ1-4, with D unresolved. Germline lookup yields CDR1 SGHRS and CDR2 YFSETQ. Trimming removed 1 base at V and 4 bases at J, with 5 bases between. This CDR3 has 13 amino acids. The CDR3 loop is CASSLLDNEKLFF. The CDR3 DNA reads TGCGCCAGCAGCTTGCTAGATAATGAAAAACTGTTTTTT.

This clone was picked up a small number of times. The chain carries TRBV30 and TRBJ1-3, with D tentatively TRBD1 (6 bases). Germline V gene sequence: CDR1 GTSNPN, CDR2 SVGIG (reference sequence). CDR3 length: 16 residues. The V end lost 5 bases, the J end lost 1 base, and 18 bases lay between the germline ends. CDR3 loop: CAWGDPRGPSGNTIYF. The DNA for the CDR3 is TGTGCCTGGGGGGACCCCAGGGGCCCATCTGGAAACACCATATATTTT.

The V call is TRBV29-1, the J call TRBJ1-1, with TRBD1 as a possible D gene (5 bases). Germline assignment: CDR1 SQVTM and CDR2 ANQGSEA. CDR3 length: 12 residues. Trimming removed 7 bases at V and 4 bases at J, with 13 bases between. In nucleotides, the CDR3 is TGCAGCGGGACATCCATGTCCACTGAAGCTTTCTTT. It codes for CSGTSMSTEAFF.

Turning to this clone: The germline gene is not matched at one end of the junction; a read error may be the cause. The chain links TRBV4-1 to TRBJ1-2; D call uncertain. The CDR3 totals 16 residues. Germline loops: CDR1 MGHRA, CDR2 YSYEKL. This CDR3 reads CAGSQDAGQTNYGYTF. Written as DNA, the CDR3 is TGCGCCGGCAGCCAAGATGCTGGGCAGACTAACTATGGCTACACCTTC.

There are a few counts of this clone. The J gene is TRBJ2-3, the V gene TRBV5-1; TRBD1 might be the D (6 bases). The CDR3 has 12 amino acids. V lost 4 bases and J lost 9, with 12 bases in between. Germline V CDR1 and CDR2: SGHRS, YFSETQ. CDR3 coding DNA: TGCGCCAGCAGCGCGGACAGATACACGCAGTATTTT. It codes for CASSADRYTQYF.

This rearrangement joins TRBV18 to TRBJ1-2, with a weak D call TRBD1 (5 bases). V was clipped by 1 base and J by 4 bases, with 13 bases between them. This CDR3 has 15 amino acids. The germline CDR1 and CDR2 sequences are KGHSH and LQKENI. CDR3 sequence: CASSPQGPSFYGYTF. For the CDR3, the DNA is TGTGCCAGCTCACCACAGGGGCCATCGTTCTATGGCTACACCTTC.

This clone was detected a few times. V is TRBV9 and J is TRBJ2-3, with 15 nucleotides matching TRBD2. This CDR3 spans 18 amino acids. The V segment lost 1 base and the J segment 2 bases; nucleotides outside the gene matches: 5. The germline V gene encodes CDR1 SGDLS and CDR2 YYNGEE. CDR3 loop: CASSVRTSGGAATDTQYF. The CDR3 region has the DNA TGTGCCAGCAGCGTAAGGACTAGCGGGGGGGCGGCCACAGATACGCAGTATTTT.

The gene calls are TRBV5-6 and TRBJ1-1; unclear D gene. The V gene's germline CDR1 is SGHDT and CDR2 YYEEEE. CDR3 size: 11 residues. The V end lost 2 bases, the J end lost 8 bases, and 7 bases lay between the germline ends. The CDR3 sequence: CASSFSGEAFF. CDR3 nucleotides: TGTGCCAGCAGCTTTAGCGGGGAAGCTTTCTTT.

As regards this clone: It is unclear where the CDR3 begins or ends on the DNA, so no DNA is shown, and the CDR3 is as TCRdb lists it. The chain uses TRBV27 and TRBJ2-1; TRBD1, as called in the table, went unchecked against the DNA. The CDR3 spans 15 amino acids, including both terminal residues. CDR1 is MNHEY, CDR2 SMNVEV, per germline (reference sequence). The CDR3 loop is CASSFLADSYNEQFF.

CDR3 in amino acids: CASSFWAGGGQETQYF. In DNA, the CDR3 is TGTGCCAGCAGTTTTTGGGCAGGGGGTGGACAAGAGACCCAGTACTTC. This rearrangement joins TRBV28 to TRBJ2-5; 7 positions agree with TRBD1. Germline V CDR1 and CDR2: MDHEN, SYDVKM. This CDR3 comprises 16 residues. J was trimmed by 2 bases and V by 3 bases; bases with no gene match: 9.

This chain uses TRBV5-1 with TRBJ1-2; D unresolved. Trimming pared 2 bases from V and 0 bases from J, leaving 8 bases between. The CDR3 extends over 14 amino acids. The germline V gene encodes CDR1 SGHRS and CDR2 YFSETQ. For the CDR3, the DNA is TGCGCCAGCAGCTTCTACAGAGCTAACTATGGCTACACCTTC. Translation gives CASSFYRANYGYTF.

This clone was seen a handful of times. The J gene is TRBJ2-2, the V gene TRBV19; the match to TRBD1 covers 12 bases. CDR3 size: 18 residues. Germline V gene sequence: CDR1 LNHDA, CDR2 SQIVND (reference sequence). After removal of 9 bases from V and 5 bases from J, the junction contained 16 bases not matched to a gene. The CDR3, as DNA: TGTGCCAGCCAACTTCCGGGACAGGGGGCGCGAGGGACCGGGGAGCTGTTTTTT. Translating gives CASQLPGQGARGTGELFF.

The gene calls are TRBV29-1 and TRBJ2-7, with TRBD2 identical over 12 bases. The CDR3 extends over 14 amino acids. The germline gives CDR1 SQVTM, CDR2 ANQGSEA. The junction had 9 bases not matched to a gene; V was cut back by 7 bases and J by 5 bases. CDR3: CSGQLAGGLHEQYF. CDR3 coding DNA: TGCAGCGGGCAACTAGCGGGGGGCCTCCACGAGCAGTACTTC.